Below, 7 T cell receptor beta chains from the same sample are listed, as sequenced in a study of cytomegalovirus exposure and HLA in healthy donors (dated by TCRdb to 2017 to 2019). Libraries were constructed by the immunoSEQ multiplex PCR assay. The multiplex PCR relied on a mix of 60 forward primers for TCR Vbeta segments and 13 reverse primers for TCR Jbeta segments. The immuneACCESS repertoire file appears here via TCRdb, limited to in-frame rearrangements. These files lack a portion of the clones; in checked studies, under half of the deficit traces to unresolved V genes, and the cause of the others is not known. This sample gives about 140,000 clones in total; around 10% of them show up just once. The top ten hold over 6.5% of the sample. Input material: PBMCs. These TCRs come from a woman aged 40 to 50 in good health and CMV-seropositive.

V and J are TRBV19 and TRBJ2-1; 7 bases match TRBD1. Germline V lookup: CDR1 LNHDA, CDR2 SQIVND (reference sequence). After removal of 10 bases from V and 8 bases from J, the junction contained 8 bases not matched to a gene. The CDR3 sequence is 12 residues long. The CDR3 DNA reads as TGTGCCACAAACAGGGGAATCGATGAGCAGTTCTTC. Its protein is CATNRGIDEQFF.

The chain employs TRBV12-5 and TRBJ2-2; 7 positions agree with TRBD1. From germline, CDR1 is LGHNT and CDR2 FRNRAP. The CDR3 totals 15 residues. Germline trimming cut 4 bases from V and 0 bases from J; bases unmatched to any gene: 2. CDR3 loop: CASGSGTANTGELFF. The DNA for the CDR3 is TGTGCTAGTGGTTCCGGGACAGCGAACACCGGGGAGCTGTTTTTT.

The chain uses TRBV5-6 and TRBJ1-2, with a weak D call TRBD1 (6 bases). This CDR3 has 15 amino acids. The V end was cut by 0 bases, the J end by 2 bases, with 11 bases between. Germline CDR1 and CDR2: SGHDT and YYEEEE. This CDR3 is CASSLGITGNYGYTF. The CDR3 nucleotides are TGTGCCAGCAGCTTGGGTATAACAGGGAACTATGGCTACACCTTC.

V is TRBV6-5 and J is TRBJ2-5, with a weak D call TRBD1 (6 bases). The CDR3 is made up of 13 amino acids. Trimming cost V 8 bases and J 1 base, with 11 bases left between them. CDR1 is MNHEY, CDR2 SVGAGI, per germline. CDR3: CASSPDSQETQYF. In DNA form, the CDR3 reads TGTGCCAGCTCTCCGGACAGCCAAGAGACCCAGTACTTC.

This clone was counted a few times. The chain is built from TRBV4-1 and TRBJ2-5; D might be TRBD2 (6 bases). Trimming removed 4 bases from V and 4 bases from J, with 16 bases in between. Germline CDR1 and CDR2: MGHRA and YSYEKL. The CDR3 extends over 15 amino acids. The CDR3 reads CASSPASQGGETQYF. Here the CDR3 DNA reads TGCGCCAGCAGCCCCGCTAGCCAGGGAGGAGAGACCCAGTACTTC.

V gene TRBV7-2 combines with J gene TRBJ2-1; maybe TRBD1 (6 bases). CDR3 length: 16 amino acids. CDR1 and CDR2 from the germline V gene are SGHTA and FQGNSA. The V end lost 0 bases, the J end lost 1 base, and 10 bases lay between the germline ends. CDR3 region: CASSLAGAISYNEQFF. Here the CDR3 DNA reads TGTGCCAGCAGCTTAGCGGGGGCGATATCCTACAATGAGCAGTTCTTC.

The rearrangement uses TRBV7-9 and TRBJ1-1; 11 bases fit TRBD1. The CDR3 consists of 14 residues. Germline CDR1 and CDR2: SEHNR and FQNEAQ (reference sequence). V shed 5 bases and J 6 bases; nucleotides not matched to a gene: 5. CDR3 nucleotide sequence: TGTGCCAGCAGCATCACGGACAGGGGGCCTGAAGCTTTCTTT. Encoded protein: CASSITDRGPEAFF.